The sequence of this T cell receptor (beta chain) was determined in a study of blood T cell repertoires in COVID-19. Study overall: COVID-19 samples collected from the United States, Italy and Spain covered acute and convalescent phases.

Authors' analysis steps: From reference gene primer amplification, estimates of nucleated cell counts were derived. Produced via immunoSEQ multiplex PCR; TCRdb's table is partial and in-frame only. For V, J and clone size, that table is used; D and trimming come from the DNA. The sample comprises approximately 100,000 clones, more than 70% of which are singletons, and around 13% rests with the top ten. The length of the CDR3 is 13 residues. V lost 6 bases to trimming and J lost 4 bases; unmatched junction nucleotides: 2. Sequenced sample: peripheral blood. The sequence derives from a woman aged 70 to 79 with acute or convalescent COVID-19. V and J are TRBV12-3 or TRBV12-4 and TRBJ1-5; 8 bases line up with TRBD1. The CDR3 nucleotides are TGTGCCAGCAGCCGACAGGGGAATCAGCCCCAGCATTTT. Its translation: CASSRQGNQPQHF.